This T cell receptor beta chain was identified in a study of shared clonotypes between healthy human individuals. Measured with immunoSEQ multiplex PCR; TCRdb has only the in-frame clones, and not every one. The sample lists 550,000 to 800,000 clones, roughly 88% occurring once. Study-wide results and caveats: Even with large depth, rarefaction showed that sorted-subset sequencing was incomplete. Across a handful of donors, naive CD4 shared 5% to 5.5%, naive CD8 under 4%, memory CD4 more than 2%, memory CD8 around 0.36%. A generally larger estimated richness was seen in naive subsets than in memory subsets. It was only blood that was sampled, and tissue repertoires likely differ.

Turning to this clone: Its antigen is not identified.

Deletions cut 7 bases from V and 3 bases from J, with 18 bases between. The CDR3 is made up of 14 amino acids. Germline CDR1 reads GTSNPN; CDR2 reads SVGIG (reference sequence). The receptor's source is a man aged 18 to 29 in good health. Some clones in this sample may be carry-over from other donors' samples. Material for sequencing was memory CD8+ T cells from PBMCs. Subset: CD45RO+ cells pooled with CCR7-negative TemRA cells. The chain is built from TRBV30 and TRBJ1-2, with a tentative D call TRBD1 (5 bases). The CDR3 region has the DNA TGTGCCTCCCTAACCCAGGGAGTGCACTATGGCTACACCTTC. This translates into CASLTQGVHYGYTF.